These T cell receptor beta chains were read from a single sample in a study of early T cells in non-severe SARS-CoV-2 infection. One entry per CDR3 protein results from TCRdb running MiXCR on the 5' RACE reads. The sample consists of 70,000 to 95,000 distinct CDR3 sequences, 7.5% to 10% of them appearing once. The material sequenced was whole blood. The receptors were sampled from an adult who was a healthcare worker with PCR-confirmed SARS-CoV-2 infection or an uninfected control (not recorded which). The CDR3 runs from the conserved cysteine through the conserved F or W. The order of the fields is clone size, J gene, D gene, V gene, CDR3 protein, CDR3 DNA. The D gene is left open where the match is weak. Size is stated for part of the rows, as once, few or many counts, or as a class when the clone is expanded.

>NA|TRBJ2-2|NA|TRBV20-1
CSANSMDAGELFF
TGCAGTGCCAATTCCATGGACGCCGGGGAGCTGTTTTTT
>few|TRBJ1-4|NA|TRBV18
CASSTGRPNEKLFF
TGTGCCAGCTCAACCGGGCGCCCTAATGAAAAACTGTTTTTT
>NA|TRBJ1-1|TRBD1|TRBV7-8
CASRWGKTGTGIGAFF
TGTGCCAGCAGATGGGGCAAAACCGGGACAGGGATCGGAGCTTTCTTT
>few|TRBJ2-4|TRBD1|TRBV28
CASLGSGGIAAKNIQYF
TGTGCCAGCCTGGGGTCAGGGGGCATAGCGGCCAAAAACATTCAGTACTTC
>NA|TRBJ1-1|NA|TRBV21-1
CASRGQGTNTEAFF
TGTGCCAGCAGGGGACAGGGCACGAACACTGAAGCTTTCTTT
>few|TRBJ1-5|NA|TRBV27
CASSTRQTRNSNQPQHF
TGTGCCAGCAGTACCCGACAGACTCGGAATAGCAATCAGCCCCAGCATTTT
>few|TRBJ2-5|NA|TRBV7-2
CASTIGVETQYF
TGTGCCAGCACAATCGGGGTTGAGACCCAGTACTTC
>NA|TRBJ2-7|NA|TRBV28
CASKKGPYEQYF
TGTGCCAGCAAAAAAGGCCCCTACGAGCAGTACTTC
>few|TRBJ2-3|NA|TRBV20-1
CSATRRGNTDTQYF
TGCAGTGCTACCCGTAGGGGAAACACAGATACGCAGTATTTT
>few|TRBJ2-2|TRBD1|TRBV28
CASRPTGGNTGELFF
TGTGCCAGCAGGCCGACAGGGGGGAACACCGGGGAGCTGTTTTTT
>many|TRBJ2-5|TRBD1|TRBV4-1
CASSSGQGAFQETQYF
TGCGCCAGCAGCTCAGGACAGGGGGCATTCCAAGAGACCCAGTACTTC
>NA|TRBJ2-7|NA|TRBV28
CASSPPPSYEQYF
TGTGCCAGCAGTCCGCCTCCTTCCTACGAGCAGTACTTC
>few|TRBJ2-1|TRBD2|TRBV5-1
CASSGSGRASEQFF
TGCGCCAGCAGCGGTAGCGGGAGGGCCAGTGAGCAGTTCTTC
>few|TRBJ1-1|NA|TRBV4-2
CASSRGGSTEAFF
TGTGCCAGCAGCAGGGGAGGGAGCACTGAAGCTTTCTTT
>many|TRBJ1-1|TRBD1|TRBV30
CAWSHRTGSRVTEAFF
TGTGCCTGGAGTCATAGGACAGGTAGCCGGGTCACTGAAGCTTTCTTT
>many|TRBJ2-5|TRBD2|TRBV11-1
CASSSGLAGQETQYF
TGTGCCAGCAGCTCCGGACTAGCGGGCCAAGAGACCCAGTACTTC
>many|TRBJ2-6|TRBD1|TRBV20-1
CSANRDRSYSGANVLTF
TGCAGTGCTAACCGGGACAGGTCCTACTCTGGGGCCAACGTCCTGACTTTC
>many|TRBJ2-7|NA|TRBV6-2/TRBV6-3
CASSYPTWTVTNYEQYF
TGTGCCAGCAGTTACCCGACCTGGACGGTAACGAACTACGAGCAGTACTTC
>NA|TRBJ2-3|TRBD2|TRBV6-5
CASALSGSFTDTQYF
TGTGCCAGCGCCCTGAGCGGGAGTTTCACAGATACGCAGTATTTT
>many|TRBJ2-1|TRBD1|TRBV7-9
CASSLEGGLIGEQFF
TGTGCCAGCAGCTTAGAAGGGGGCTTAATCGGTGAGCAGTTCTTC
>many|TRBJ2-6|NA|TRBV7-9
CASRVATYRAHPGANVLTF
TGTGCCAGCAGGGTCGCTACGTACAGGGCACACCCTGGGGCCAACGTCCTGACTTTC
>NA|TRBJ2-2|NA|TRBV12-3/TRBV12-4
CASQPDANTGELFF
TGTGCCAGTCAACCCGACGCGAACACCGGGGAGCTGTTTTTT
>few|TRBJ1-6|NA|TRBV3-1
CASSRRRVSSYNSPLHF
TGTGCCAGCAGCCGCCGGAGGGTTAGCTCCTATAATTCACCCCTCCACTTT
>NA|TRBJ2-7|NA|TRBV9
CASSVRPGYEQYF
TGTGCCAGCAGCGTCCGACCCGGCTACGAGCAGTACTTC
>few|TRBJ2-2|NA|TRBV5-6
CASSLTSGGNTGELFF
TGTGCCAGCAGCTTGACTTCCGGGGGGAACACCGGGGAGCTGTTTTTT
>NA|TRBJ2-2|NA|TRBV2
CASSGGHTNTGELFF
TGTGCCAGCAGTGGGGGCCACACGAACACCGGGGAGCTGTTTTTT
>many|TRBJ2-1|NA|TRBV15
CATSRDPRSYNEQFF
TGTGCCACCAGCCGGGATCCCAGGTCCTACAATGAGCAGTTCTTC
>few|TRBJ2-3|NA|TRBV24-1
CATSDSRPGDTQYF
TGTGCCACCAGTGATTCGAGGCCGGGGGATACGCAGTATTTT
>NA|TRBJ2-5|NA|TRBV30
CAWDGPLQETQYF
TGTGCCTGGGACGGGCCGCTGCAAGAGACCCAGTACTTC
>NA|TRBJ2-5|NA|TRBV28
CASGPTGRETQYF
TGTGCCAGCGGACCGACGGGTAGAGAGACCCAGTACTTC
>NA|TRBJ1-4|NA|TRBV7-8
CASSPAGGLNEKLFF
TGTGCCAGCAGCCCAGCCGGAGGACTTAATGAAAAACTGTTTTTT
>NA|TRBJ1-1|NA|TRBV12-3/TRBV12-4
CASSPGGWNTEAFF
TGTGCCAGCAGTCCGGGGGGCTGGAACACTGAAGCTTTCTTT
>many|TRBJ2-7|TRBD1|TRBV4-2
CASSQAGTGYEQYF
TGTGCCAGCAGCCAAGCGGGGACAGGCTACGAGCAGTACTTC
>NA|TRBJ1-4|NA|TRBV28
CATKAIEEEKLFF
TGTGCCACCAAGGCGATAGAGGAGGAAAAACTGTTTTTT
>NA|TRBJ2-2|NA|TRBV7-9
CASSLGSATGELFF
TGTGCCAGCAGCTTAGGTAGTGCGACCGGGGAGCTGTTTTTT
>NA|TRBJ2-1|TRBD2|TRBV20-1
CSASRIAGLDLGQFF
TGCAGTGCTAGTCGAATAGCGGGATTGGACTTGGGGCAGTTCTTC